These 32 T cell receptor beta chains share one sample of origin, sequenced in a study of Graves' ophthalmopathy and Graves' hyperthyroidism. Amplifying from RNA transcripts, the study obtained TCR beta CDR3 regions. HTBI primers were employed in first-round RT-PCR, then a second-round multiplex PCR followed. TCRdb passed the multiplex PCR reads through MiXCR, listing each CDR3 protein once. The sample comprises over a million distinct CDR3 sequences, about 40% of which are singletons, and around 10% rests with the top ten. Sequencing used peripheral blood or thyroid tissue (not recorded which). These receptors all come from an adult man with Graves' hyperthyroidism.

The V and J genes are TRBV12-3 or TRBV12-4 and TRBJ1-4; D might be TRBD1 (5 bases). This CDR3 contains 16 residues. Between the trimmed V and J ends, which lost 5 bases and 7 bases, there was a span of 20 bases. The DNA for the CDR3 is TGTGCCAGCAGTATGGGCAGAGGGCAGGGATCTGAAAAACTGTTTTTT. It is translated as CASSMGRGQGSEKLFF.

The chain couples TRBV29-1 to TRBJ1-3; weak D call: TRBD1 (5 bases). The CDR3 is made up of 13 amino acids. Germline-derived CDR1 and CDR2 are SQVTM and ANQGSEA. This CDR3 reads CRSWGLSGNTIYF. CDR3 DNA sequence: TGCAGAAGCTGGGGCCTCTCTGGAAACACCATATATTTT.

This clonotype was observed a few times. V usage is TRBV4-1 and J usage is TRBJ2-7; 10 bases agree with TRBD2. The CDR3 length is 16 residues. Per the germline V gene, CDR1 is MGHRA and CDR2 is YSYEKL. After removal of 4 bases from V and 3 bases from J, the junction contained 9 bases not matched to a gene. The CDR3 sequence: CASSRVGASGSYEQYF. As DNA, the CDR3 is TGCGCCAGCAGCCGAGTCGGGGCTAGCGGGAGCTACGAGCAGTACTTC.

To note about this clonotype: It may be a read error: a sequence one base away is much more abundant. The V and J genes are TRBV19 and TRBJ2-7; possible D gene TRBD1, 6 bases. CDR1 LNHDA and CDR2 SQIVND come from the germline V gene (reference sequence). The CDR3 runs to 14 residues. The CDR3, as DNA: TGTGCCATTAGTATGAGGGCCCAGGGGCGCGAGCAGTACTTC. Translation gives CAISMRAQGREQYF. The whole variable domain, filled in from reference TRBV19 and TRBJ2-7, reads DGGITQSPKYLFRKEGQNVTLSCEQNLNHDAMYWYRQDPGQGLRLIYYSQIVNDFQKGDIAEGYSVSREKKESFPLTVTSAQKNPTAFYLCAISMRAQGREQYFGPGTRLTVT.

The table lists this clonotype with a count of one. The J gene is TRBJ1-2, the V gene TRBV20-1; 7 bases fit TRBD1. CDR3 length equals 17 residues. J was trimmed by 3 bases and V by 6 bases; bases with no gene match: 19. Germline CDR1 DFQATT, CDR2 SNEGSKA (reference sequence). DNA for the CDR3: TGCAGTGCCACGGGGTTGCAGGGGGTTACCTTGTACTATGGCTACACCTTC. Translating gives CSATGLQGVTLYYGYTF.

In this sample, this clonotype turned up a few times. The chain links TRBV6-5 to TRBJ2-6; weak D call: TRBD1 (6 bases). The V gene's germline CDR1 is MNHEY and CDR2 SVGAGI. Trimming removed 5 bases from V and 0 bases from J, with 11 bases in between. The CDR3 has 16 residues. This chain's CDR3 is CASSLLTGSGANVLTF. CDR3 coding DNA: TGTGCCAGCAGTCTCCTGACAGGCTCTGGGGCCAACGTCCTGACTTTC.

The sample holds a few counts of this clonotype. V usage is TRBV19 and J usage is TRBJ1-5; TRBD1 agrees at 7 bases. This CDR3 region has 15 residues. CDR1 is LNHDA and CDR2 is SQIVND in the germline V gene (reference sequence). Losses at the gene ends were 2 bases for V and 6 bases for J; bases not matched to a gene: 7. The CDR3, as DNA: TGTGCCAGTAGTATACAGGGGGTCAGGGCTCAGCCCCAGCATTTT. Its translation: CASSIQGVRAQPQHF. The full variable domain, rest sourced from reference TRBV19 and TRBJ1-5, is DGGITQSPKYLFRKEGQNVTLSCEQNLNHDAMYWYRQDPGQGLRLIYYSQIVNDFQKGDIAEGYSVSREKKESFPLTVTSAQKNPTAFYLCASSIQGVRAQPQHFGDGTRLSIL.

In its sample, this clonotype was seen many times. V usage is TRBV6-5 and J usage is TRBJ2-7, with no clear D. V lost 6 bases and J 3 bases, leaving 6 bases between the germline ends. CDR1 and CDR2 (germline): MNHEY, SVGAGI. CDR3 size: 11 residues. The CDR3 nucleotides are TGTGCCAGCAGCAATTACTACGAGCAGTACTTC. It translates to CASSNYYEQYF.

This clonotype has ten or more counts. The chain employs TRBV12-5 and TRBJ1-1; 7 nucleotides line up with TRBD1. V lost 1 base, J lost 1 base, and 0 bases stayed unmatched. The germline CDR1 and CDR2 sequences are LGHNT and FRNRAP. The CDR3 sequence is 14 residues long. The CDR3 reads CASGLGTGNTEAFF. For the CDR3, the DNA is TGTGCTAGTGGTTTGGGGACAGGGAACACTGAAGCTTTCTTT.

The chain uses TRBV6-2 or TRBV6-3 and TRBJ2-7, with 9 bases lining up with TRBD2. This CDR3 comprises 12 residues. The germline V gene has CDR1 MNHEY and CDR2 SVGEGT. The ends lost 0 bases at V and 11 bases at J; junction bases unmatched: 2. In DNA form, the CDR3 reads TGTGCCAGCAGTTACTCGAAGCGGGAGGAGTACTTC. Its translation: CASSYSKREEYF.

The chain couples TRBV25-1 to TRBJ2-7, with 8 bases that match TRBD1. The CDR3 runs to 14 residues. V shed 10 bases and J 3 bases; nucleotides not matched to a gene: 11. Germline V gene lookup returns CDR1 MGHDK and CDR2 SYGVNS. CDR3 sequence (DNA): TGTGCCATCCTTGGACAGGGATCGTTCTACGAGCAGTACTTC. As protein: CAILGQGSFYEQYF.

This clonotype was recorded many times. V usage is TRBV7-2 and J usage is TRBJ2-7; D unresolved. Germline V gene sequence: CDR1 SGHTA, CDR2 FQGNSA. The CDR3 is 14 residues long. V lost 3 bases to trimming and J lost 3 bases, with 12 bases between them. CDR3: CASSLPDRVYEQYF. The CDR3 DNA reads TGTGCCAGCAGCTTGCCCGATAGGGTCTACGAGCAGTACTTC.

This clonotype was counted only a few times. The V gene is TRBV20-1, the J gene TRBJ2-7; 7 positions match TRBD1. The germline gives CDR1 DFQATT, CDR2 SNEGSKA (reference sequence). V lost 3 bases, J lost 3 bases, and 11 bases stayed unmatched. The CDR3 covers 15 residues. CDR3 nucleotide sequence: TGCAGTGCTAGGACAGACAGGGATTTTTACTACGAGCAGTACTTC. This sequence encodes CSARTDRDFYYEQYF.

A few counts support this clonotype. The V and J genes are TRBV2 and TRBJ2-3; D uncertain. Per the germline V gene, CDR1 is SNHLY and CDR2 is FYNNEI. The CDR3 covers 12 residues. V lost 3 bases, J lost 9 bases, and 10 bases lay in between. The chain's CDR3 is CASSERSATQYF. CDR3 nucleotides: TGTGCCAGCAGTGAGAGGTCCGCCACGCAGTATTTT.

The chain joins TRBV7-9 to TRBJ2-7; perhaps TRBD1 as D (5 bases). The V end was cut by 1 base, the J end by 0 bases, with 10 bases between. The CDR3 has 15 amino acids. Germline loops: CDR1 SEHNR, CDR2 FQNEAQ (reference sequence). CDR3 in DNA: TGTGCCAGCAGCTTAGAGGCAGGACACTCCTACGAGCAGTACTTC. Its translation is CASSLEAGHSYEQYF.

This clonotype was seen many times. This chain joins TRBV10-3 and TRBJ2-5, with D unresolved. CDR3 length equals 12 residues. Germline CDR1 ENHRY, CDR2 SYGVKD. Trimming cost V 8 bases and J 2 bases, with 9 bases left between them. The CDR3 is CAIQDQQETQYF. The DNA for the CDR3 is TGTGCCATCCAGGACCAGCAAGAGACCCAGTACTTC.

The chain joins TRBV7-2 to TRBJ2-5, with a tentative D call TRBD2 (7 bases). This CDR3 comprises 17 residues. V shed 5 bases and J shed 1 base, with 20 bases lying between them. The V gene's germline CDR1 is SGHTA and CDR2 FQGNSA. CDR3 DNA sequence: TGTGCCAGCAGCGGCGGGGGCAGACCTAGCGGCCAAGAGACCCAGTACTTC. Its protein product is CASSGGGRPSGQETQYF.

This rearrangement joins TRBV15 to TRBJ1-2; 10 nucleotides agree with TRBD1. J gave up 6 bases and V 3 bases, and 4 bases lay outside the gene matches. This CDR3 has 14 residues. The germline V gene encodes CDR1 LNHNV and CDR2 YYDKDF (reference sequence). The CDR3 DNA is TGTGCCACCAGCAGCCGGACAGGGGGAAATGGCTACACCTTC. The encoded protein is CATSSRTGGNGYTF.

This clonotype was seen repeatedly, ten times or more. The rearrangement uses TRBV2 and TRBJ1-6; D is ambiguous. CDR3 length: 15 residues. The germline gives CDR1 SNHLY, CDR2 FYNNEI. Trimming removed 2 bases at V and 0 bases at J, with 5 bases between. The DNA of the CDR3 is TGTGCCAGCAGTGAACGGAGCTCCTATAATTCACCCCTCCACTTT. This sequence encodes CASSERSSYNSPLHF.

This clonotype has a count of ten or more. The chain links TRBV2 to TRBJ1-1, with D perhaps matching TRBD1 (6 bases). From germline, CDR1 is SNHLY and CDR2 FYNNEI. Trimming took 10 bases from V and 5 from J, leaving 23 bases between them. CDR3 size: 15 residues. Here the CDR3 DNA reads TGTGCCAAACAAACCCAACCAGGGGTTCAAACTGAAGCTTTCTTT. Translated: CAKQTQPGVQTEAFF.

The chain has TRBV10-3 and TRBJ2-5, with 9 bases fitting TRBD1. With 7 bases clipped from V and 5 bases from J, the junction kept 11 bases outside the gene matches. This CDR3 is built from 15 residues. Per the germline V gene, CDR1 is ENHRY and CDR2 is SYGVKD. This CDR3 reads CAINGQGLGGETQYF. CDR3 nucleotide sequence: TGTGCCATCAATGGACAGGGGCTGGGTGGGGAGACCCAGTACTTC.

This clonotype showed up just a few times. The chain carries TRBV12-3 or TRBV12-4 and TRBJ2-5; D perhaps matches TRBD1 (5 bases). The CDR3 is made up of 12 amino acids. V lost 5 bases and J 4 bases, leaving 8 bases between the germline ends. CDR3 protein: CASSLGAETQYF. CDR3 DNA: TGTGCCAGCAGTCTAGGGGCAGAGACCCAGTACTTC.

Note on this clonotype: A read error may be the cause here, since a much bigger clone is one base away. The chain uses TRBV7-9 and TRBJ1-2; D gene unclear. V lost 4 bases, J lost 4 bases, and 13 bases lay in between. This CDR3 region has 14 residues. Germline V gives CDR1 SEHNR, CDR2 FQNEAQ (reference sequence). The CDR3 DNA reads TGTGCCAGCAGCTGCTCCGGGTTGGTCTATGGCTACACCTTC. This translates into CASSCSGLVYGYTF.

This clonotype was seen repeatedly, ten times or more. As DNA, the CDR3 is TGCGCCAGCAGCTTCGCGACATGGGGAAGCTCCAGTCTCACCGGGGAGACCCAGTACTTC. It codes for CASSFATWGSSSLTGETQYF. The chain is built from TRBV5-1 and TRBJ2-5, with D unresolved. Germline values: CDR1 SGHRS, CDR2 YFSETQ. Deletions cut 2 bases from V and 5 bases from J, with 31 bases between. The CDR3 extends over 20 amino acids.

V and J are TRBV20-1 and TRBJ2-7, with TRBD2 as a possible D gene (6 bases). This CDR3 has 12 amino acids. V lost 4 bases and J lost 3, with 10 bases in between. CDR1 DFQATT and CDR2 SNEGSKA come from the germline V gene (reference sequence). CDR3 nucleotide sequence: TGCAGTGCTACCCCGGGAGACTACGAGCAGTACTTC. This codes for CSATPGDYEQYF.

V and J are TRBV19 and TRBJ2-3, with D possibly matching TRBD2 (5 bases). The germline CDR1 and CDR2 sequences are LNHDA and SQIVND (reference sequence). This CDR3 comprises 14 residues. Trimming removed 4 bases at V and 2 bases at J, with 10 bases between. The CDR3 DNA sequence: TGTGCCAGTAGTACCCCGGACTCCACAGATACGCAGTATTTT. Translated, it gives CASSTPDSTDTQYF. The full variable domain, with the rest looked up from reference TRBV19 and TRBJ2-3, is DGGITQSPKYLFRKEGQNVTLSCEQNLNHDAMYWYRQDPGQGLRLIYYSQIVNDFQKGDIAEGYSVSREKKESFPLTVTSAQKNPTAFYLCASSTPDSTDTQYFGPGTRLTVL.

At least ten counts were recorded for this clonotype. The gene calls are TRBV10-2 and TRBJ1-1; D is unclear. The length of the CDR3 is 13 residues. In germline, CDR1 is WSHSY, CDR2 SAAADI. The V end lost 6 bases, the J end lost 4 bases, and 12 bases lay between the germline ends. This CDR3 reads CASRPEWTTEAFF. As DNA, the CDR3 is TGCGCCAGCAGGCCCGAGTGGACCACTGAAGCTTTCTTT.

This clonotype was detected many times. The rearrangement uses TRBV20-1 and TRBJ2-5; possible D gene TRBD2, 6 bases. The CDR3 sequence is 14 residues long. V dropped 3 bases and J dropped 5 bases, with 16 bases sitting between them. Germline V gene lookup returns CDR1 DFQATT and CDR2 SNEGSKA (reference sequence). This CDR3 reads CSASVGKGRETQYF. The CDR3 DNA reads as TGCAGTGCTAGTGTCGGGAAGGGGAGGGAGACCCAGTACTTC.

This clonotype has a handful of counts. The chain couples TRBV7-2 to TRBJ2-7; 9 positions agree with TRBD2. Germline V CDR1 and CDR2: SGHTA, FQGNSA. V trimming: 1 base; J trimming: 3 bases; junction bases outside the gene matches: 4. The CDR3 spans 15 residues. CDR3 DNA: TGTGCCAGCAGCTTAGTCCCTAGCGGGGACTACGAGCAGTACTTC. Protein: CASSLVPSGDYEQYF.

In its sample, this clonotype was seen a few times. This sequence may be a read error, since a much larger clone differs from it by one base. The J gene is TRBJ2-5, the V gene TRBV7-9, with D unresolved. With 6 bases removed from V and 5 bases from J, the gap between germline ends came to 7 bases. From germline, CDR1 is SEHNR and CDR2 FQNEAQ (reference sequence). This CDR3 region has 11 residues. CDR3 sequence (DNA): TGTGCCAGCAGGTTTCATGAGACCCAGTACTTC. Its translation is CASRFHETQYF.

This clonotype was detected ten times or more. The CDR3 reads CASRYKNTEAFF. The CDR3 DNA follows: TGCGCCAGCAGATACAAGAACACTGAAGCTTTCTTT. The genes are TRBV5-1 and TRBJ1-1; D uncertain. The V and J ends lost 5 bases and 1 base respectively, with 6 bases between them. The CDR3 covers 12 residues. CDR1 and CDR2 (germline): SGHRS, YFSETQ.

This clonotype was detected once. The junction departs from the called germline gene at one end, perhaps through a read error. The genes are TRBV20-1 and TRBJ2-7, with 11 bases lining up with TRBD1. The length of the CDR3 is 15 residues. Germline loops: CDR1 DFQATT, CDR2 SNEGSKA (reference sequence). The CDR3 coding sequence is TGCAGTGCCTCCCCTCCGGGACAGGGGGTCCACGAGCATTACTTC. Its protein is CSASPPGQGVHEHYF.